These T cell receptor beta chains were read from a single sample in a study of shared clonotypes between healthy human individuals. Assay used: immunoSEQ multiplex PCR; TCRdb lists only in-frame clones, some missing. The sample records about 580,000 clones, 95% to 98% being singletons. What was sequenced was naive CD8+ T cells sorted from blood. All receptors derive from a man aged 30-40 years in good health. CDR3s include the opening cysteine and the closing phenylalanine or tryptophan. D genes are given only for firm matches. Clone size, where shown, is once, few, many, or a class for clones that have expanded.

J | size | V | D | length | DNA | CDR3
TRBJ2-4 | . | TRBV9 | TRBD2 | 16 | TGTGCCAGCAGCGCTAGCGGGGGGCAGGGGGGAGACATTCAGTACTTC | CASSASGGQGGDIQYF
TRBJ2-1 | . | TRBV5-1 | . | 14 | TGCGCCAGCAGCTTGGCCAGGGTAGACAATGAGCAGTTCTTC | CASSLARVDNEQFF
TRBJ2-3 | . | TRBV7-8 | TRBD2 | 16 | TGTGCCAGCAGCCCCCGGTTGTCTAGCGGGACAGATACGCAGTATTTT | CASSPRLSSGTDTQYF
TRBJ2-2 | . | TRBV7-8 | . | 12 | TGTGCCAGCAGCCCCATTACCGGGGAGCTGTTTTTT | CASSPITGELFF
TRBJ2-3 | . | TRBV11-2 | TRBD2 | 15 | TGTGCCAGCAGCACACTAGCGGGGGCTGGGGATACGCAGTATTTT | CASSTLAGAGDTQYF
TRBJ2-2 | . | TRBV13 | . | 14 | TGTGCCAGCAGCTTAAAACCTAACACCGGGGAGCTGTTTTTT | CASSLKPNTGELFF
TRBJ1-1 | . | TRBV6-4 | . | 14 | TGTGCCAGCAAGGCCGACAGGAGAGAGACTGAAGCTTTCTTT | CASKADRRETEAFF
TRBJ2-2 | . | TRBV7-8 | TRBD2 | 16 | TGTGCCAGCAGCCAGGGACTAGCGGGAGGGGTCGGGGAGCTGTTTTTT | CASSQGLAGGVGELFF
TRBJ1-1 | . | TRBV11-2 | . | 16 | TGTGCCAGCAGCTTAGATCAGGGGCCGTGGAACACTGAAGCTTTCTTT | CASSLDQGPWNTEAFF
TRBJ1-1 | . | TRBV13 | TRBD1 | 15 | TGTGCCAGCAGCTTACCCGGACAGGGCAAAACTGAAGCTTTCTTT | CASSLPGQGKTEAFF
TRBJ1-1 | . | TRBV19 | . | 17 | TGTGCCAGTAGTCCCTCGGGAAGGGAGAGGCTTGACACTGAAGCTTTCTTT | CASSPSGRERLDTEAFF
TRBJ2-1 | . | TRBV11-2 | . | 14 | TGTGCCAGCAGCTTGGTAAACAGAGCGAATGAGCAGTTCTTC | CASSLVNRANEQFF
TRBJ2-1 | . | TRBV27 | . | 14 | TGTGCCAGCACCCGACGAGGGTCCCGCAATGAGCAGTTCTTC | CASTRRGSRNEQFF
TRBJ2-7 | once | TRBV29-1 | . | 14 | TGCAGCGTGCGATTGGAGGGTGGCTCCTACGAGCAGTACTTC | CSVRLEGGSYEQYF
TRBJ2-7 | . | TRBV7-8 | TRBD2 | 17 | TGTGCCAGCAGTTTTTTGCTAGCGGGGGGGACGTCCTACGAGCAGTACTTC | CASSFLLAGGTSYEQYF
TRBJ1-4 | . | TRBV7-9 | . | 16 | TGTGCCAGCAGCCCCCCACGAGGGGCCGCTAATGAAAAACTGTTTTTT | CASSPPRGAANEKLFF
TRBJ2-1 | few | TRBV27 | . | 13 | TGTGCCAGCAGCCTCACGGGGTACAATGAGCAGTTCTTC | CASSLTGYNEQFF
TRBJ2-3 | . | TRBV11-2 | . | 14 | TGTGCCAGCAGCTTAGAGCACAGGAAAGATACGCAGTATTTT | CASSLEHRKDTQYF
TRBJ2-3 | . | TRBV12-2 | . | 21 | TGTGCAAGTCGCTTAATCTCTTGCTCGGCTAGCGGGAGTCGTAAGTCAGATACGCAGTATTTT | CASRLISCSASGSRKSDTQYF
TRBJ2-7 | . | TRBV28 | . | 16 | TGTGCCAGCAGTTTTTCACCAAGACAGGCAACCTACGAGCAGTACTTC | CASSFSPRQATYEQYF
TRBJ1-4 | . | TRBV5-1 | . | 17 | TGCGCCAGCAGCCCGACCAACCCTTTTGCAACTAATGAAAAACTGTTTTTT | CASSPTNPFATNEKLFF
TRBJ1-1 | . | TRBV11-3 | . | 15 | TGTGCCAGCAGCTTAAGTTCAGGGTTGGGCACTGAAGCTTTCTTT | CASSLSSGLGTEAFF
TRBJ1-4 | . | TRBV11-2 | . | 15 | TGTGCCAGCAGCGACGATGAAGCAACTAATGAAAAACTGTTTTTT | CASSDDEATNEKLFF
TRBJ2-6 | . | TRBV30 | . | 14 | TGTGCCTGGACAGGGGTCTCTGGGGCCAACGTCCTGACTTTC | CAWTGVSGANVLTF
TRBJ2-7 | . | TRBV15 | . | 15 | TGTGCCACCAGCGGGGGGAGAGGGCTATCCTACGAGCAGTACTTC | CATSGGRGLSYEQYF
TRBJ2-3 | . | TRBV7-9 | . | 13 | TGTGCCAGCAGCCCCAAGGAGACAGATACGCAGTATTTT | CASSPKETDTQYF
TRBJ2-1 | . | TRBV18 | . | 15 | TGTGCCAGCTCCCCGAGCGGAGGCTCCTACAATGAGCAGTTCTTC | CASSPSGGSYNEQFF
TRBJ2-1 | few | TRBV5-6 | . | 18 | TGTGCCAGCAGCTTGGGTTGGACTAACCAAAATACAATTAATGAGCAGTTCTTC | CASSLGWTNQNTINEQFF
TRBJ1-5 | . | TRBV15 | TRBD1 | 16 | TGTGCCACCAGCAAGCTACAGGGGGCGCGAGGTCAGCCCCAGCATTTT | CATSKLQGARGQPQHF
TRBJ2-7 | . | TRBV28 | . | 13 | TGTGCCAGCAGTTTAGGACCCAGCATCGAGCAGTACTTC | CASSLGPSIEQYF
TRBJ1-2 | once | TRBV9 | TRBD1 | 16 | TGTGCCAGCAGCTACTACGACAGGGTTGGAAGGAATGGCTACACCTTC | CASSYYDRVGRNGYTF
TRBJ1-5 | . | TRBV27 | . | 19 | TGTGCCAGCAGTTTATCTTCCCAGGGTGTCATCTTTGGCAATCAGCCCCAGCATTTT | CASSLSSQGVIFGNQPQHF
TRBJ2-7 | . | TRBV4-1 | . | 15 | TGCGCCAGCAGCCAAGGAAATACAGGTGCCTACGAGCAGTACTTC | CASSQGNTGAYEQYF
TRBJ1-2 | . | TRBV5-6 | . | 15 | TGTGCCAGCAGCTTGTCCTCCCCATTGATTGGTGGCTACACCTTC | CASSLSSPLIGGYTF
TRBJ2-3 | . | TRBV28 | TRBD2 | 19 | TGTGCCAGCAGCCCCGGACTAGCGGGAGATTGGACTAGCACAGATACGCAGTATTTT | CASSPGLAGDWTSTDTQYF
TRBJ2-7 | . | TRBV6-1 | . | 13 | TGTGCCAGCAGGGGTCTGAGCTCCTACGAGCAGTACTTC | CASRGLSSYEQYF
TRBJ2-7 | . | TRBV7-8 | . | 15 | TGTGCCAGCAGCTTAGGACCGGGCACGTCCTACGAGCAGTACTTC | CASSLGPGTSYEQYF
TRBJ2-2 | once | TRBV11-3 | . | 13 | TGTGCCAGCAGCCTGCGAAACACCGGGGAGCTGTTTTTT | CASSLRNTGELFF
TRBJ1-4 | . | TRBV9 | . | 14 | TGTGCCAGCAGCGTAGGTGTCAGCGGAGAAAAACTGTTTTTT | CASSVGVSGEKLFF
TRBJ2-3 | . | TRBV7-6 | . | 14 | TGTGCCAGCAGCTTAGATCTACCCCCAGATACGCAGTATTTT | CASSLDLPPDTQYF
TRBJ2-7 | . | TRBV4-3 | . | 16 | TGCGCCAGCAGCCAAGATCGGGCTAGCAGTTTCTACGAGCAGTACTTC | CASSQDRASSFYEQYF
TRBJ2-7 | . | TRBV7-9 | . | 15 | TGTGCCAGCAGCTCCGAAGGGGGTCAGTACTACGAGCAGTACTTC | CASSSEGGQYYEQYF
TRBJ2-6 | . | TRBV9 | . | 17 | TGTGCCAGCAGCGTAGAAGAGGGTGGCTCTGGGGCCAACGTCCTGACTTTC | CASSVEEGGSGANVLTF